The 4 T cell receptor beta chains in this list originate from one sample, sequenced in a study of naive and memory T cell subsets. The SP2 primer and nested alpha and beta constant region primers amplified ligated cDNA in four rounds. Each CDR3 protein is one row after TCRdb ran MiXCR on the 5' RACE reads. This repertoire shows fewer than 40,000 distinct CDR3 sequences, roughly 17% found once; its top ten account for 2.6%. The library had UMIs added by 3' ligation of an oligonucleotide to TCR cDNA. The receptors derive from a female donor in good health.

This clonotype appeared many times. This chain connects TRBV7-9 to TRBJ1-4, with D tentatively TRBD1 (5 bases). CDR1 is SEHNR, CDR2 FQNEAQ, per germline (reference sequence). This CDR3 region has 13 residues. Trimming cost V 5 bases and J 6 bases, with 10 bases left between them. This CDR3 reads CASSGGTYEKLFF. In DNA, the CDR3 is TGTGCCAGCAGCGGCGGGACTTATGAAAAACTGTTTTTT. Supplemented by reference TRBV7-9 and TRBJ1-4, the full variable domain reads DTGVSQNPRHKITKRGQNVTFRCDPISEHNRLYWYRQTLGQGPEFLTYFQNEAQLEKSRLLSDRFSAERPKGSFSTLEIQRTEQGDSAMYLCASSGGTYEKLFFGSGTQLSVL.

This clonotype was detected ten times or more. V gene TRBV20-1 combines with J gene TRBJ2-7, with 8 bases matching TRBD2. The CDR3 runs 15 residues. V dropped 6 bases and J dropped 0; count of bases not matched to a gene: 10. The germline CDR1 and CDR2 sequences are DFQATT and SNEGSKA (reference sequence). As DNA, the CDR3 is TGCAGTGCCAGACCCTCGGGACTAGGCTCCTACGAGCAGTACTTC. Protein product: CSARPSGLGSYEQYF.

This clonotype was counted ten times or more. The V call is TRBV6-5, the J call TRBJ1-6; D is unclear. Trimming pared 0 bases from V and 14 bases from J, leaving 8 bases between. The CDR3 is 12 amino acids. Germline V gene sequence: CDR1 MNHEY, CDR2 SVGAGI. CDR3 protein: CASSYSRGTLHF. The DNA for the CDR3 is TGTGCCAGCAGTTACTCGAGAGGGACCCTCCACTTT.

This sequence joins TRBV10-3 and TRBJ2-4; D is ambiguous. The CDR3 extends over 16 amino acids. Trimming took 11 bases from V and 0 from J, leaving 20 bases between them. Germline-derived CDR1 and CDR2 are ENHRY and SYGVKD. In DNA form, the CDR3 reads TGTGCCGGCCTCAGGTCTATCCGATTAGCCAAAAACATTCAGTACTTC. It encodes CAGLRSIRLAKNIQYF.